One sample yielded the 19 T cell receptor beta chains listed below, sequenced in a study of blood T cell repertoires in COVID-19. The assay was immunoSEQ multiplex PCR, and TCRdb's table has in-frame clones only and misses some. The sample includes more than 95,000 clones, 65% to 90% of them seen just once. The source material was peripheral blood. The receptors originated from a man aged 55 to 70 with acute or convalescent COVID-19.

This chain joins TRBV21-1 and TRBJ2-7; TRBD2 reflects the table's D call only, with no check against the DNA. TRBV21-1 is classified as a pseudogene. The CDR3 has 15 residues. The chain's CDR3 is CAVPKAGLPPYEQYF. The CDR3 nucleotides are TGTGCCGTACCGAAAGCGGGACTTCCCCCCTACGAGCAGTACTTC.

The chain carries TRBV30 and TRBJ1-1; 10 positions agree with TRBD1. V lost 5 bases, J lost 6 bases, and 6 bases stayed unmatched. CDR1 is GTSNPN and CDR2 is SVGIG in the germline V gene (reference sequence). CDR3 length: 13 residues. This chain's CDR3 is CAWDRGLVAEAFF. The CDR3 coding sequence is TGTGCCTGGGACAGGGGGCTGGTGGCTGAAGCTTTCTTT. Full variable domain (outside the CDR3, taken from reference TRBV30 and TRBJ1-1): SQTIHQWPATLVQPVGSPLSLECTVEGTSNPNLYWYRQAAGRGLQLLFYSVGIGQISSEVPQNLSASRPQDRQFILSSKKLLLSDSGFYLCAWDRGLVAEAFFGQGTRLTVV.

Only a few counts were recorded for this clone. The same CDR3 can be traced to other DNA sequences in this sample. CDR3 in amino acids: CASSQGRDRDTQYF. The CDR3, as DNA: TGTGCCAGCAGCCAAGGGCGGGATCGAGATACGCAGTATTTT. This chain uses TRBV4-2 with TRBJ2-3, with D possibly being TRBD2 (6 bases). With 1 base removed from V and 5 bases from J, the gap between germline ends came to 10 bases. Per germline, CDR1 LGHNA and CDR2 YNFKEQ. There are 14 residues in the CDR3.

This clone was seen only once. CDR3: CASSSDRIYYGYTF. CDR3 coding DNA: TGTGCCAGCAGCTCGGACAGGATTTACTATGGCTACACCTTC. The chain recombines TRBV11-3 with TRBJ1-2; 7 bases align to TRBD1. The germline V gene has CDR1 SGHNT and CDR2 YENEEA. CDR3 length: 14 amino acids. V lost 4 bases to trimming and J lost 3 bases; unmatched junction nucleotides: 5.

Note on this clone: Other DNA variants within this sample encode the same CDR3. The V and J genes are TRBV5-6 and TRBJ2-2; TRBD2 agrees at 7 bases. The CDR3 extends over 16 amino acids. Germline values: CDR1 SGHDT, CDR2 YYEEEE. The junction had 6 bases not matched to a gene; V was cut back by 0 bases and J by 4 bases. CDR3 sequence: CASSLAGREVTGELFF. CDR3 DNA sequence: TGTGCCAGCAGCTTGGCCGGACGGGAGGTCACCGGGGAGCTGTTTTTT.

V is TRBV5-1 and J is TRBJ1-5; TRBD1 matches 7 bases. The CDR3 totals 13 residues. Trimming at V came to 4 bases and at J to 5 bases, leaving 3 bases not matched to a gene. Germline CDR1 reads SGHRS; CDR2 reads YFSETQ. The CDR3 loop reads CASSPGTDQPQHF. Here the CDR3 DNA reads TGCGCCAGCAGCCCCGGGACAGATCAGCCCCAGCATTTT.

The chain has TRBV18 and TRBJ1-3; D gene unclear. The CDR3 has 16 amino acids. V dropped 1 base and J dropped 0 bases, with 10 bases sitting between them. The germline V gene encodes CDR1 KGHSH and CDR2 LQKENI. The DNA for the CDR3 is TGTGCCAGCTCACCACAAGGGAGCCACTCTGGAAACACCATATATTTT. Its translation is CASSPQGSHSGNTIYF.

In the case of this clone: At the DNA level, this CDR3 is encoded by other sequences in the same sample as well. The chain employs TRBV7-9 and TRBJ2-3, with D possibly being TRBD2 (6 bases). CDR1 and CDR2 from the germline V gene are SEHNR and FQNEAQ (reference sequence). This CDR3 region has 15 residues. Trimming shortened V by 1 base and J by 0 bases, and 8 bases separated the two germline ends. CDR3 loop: CASSLVAGSTDTQYF. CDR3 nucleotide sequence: TGTGCCAGCAGCTTAGTGGCGGGAAGCACAGATACGCAGTATTTT.

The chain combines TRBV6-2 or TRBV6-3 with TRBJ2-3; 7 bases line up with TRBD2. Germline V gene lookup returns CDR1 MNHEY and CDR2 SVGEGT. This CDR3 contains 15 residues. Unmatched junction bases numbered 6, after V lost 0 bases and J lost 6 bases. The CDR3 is CASSYSMTRGDTQYF. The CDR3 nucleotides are TGTGCCAGCAGTTACTCGATGACGCGGGGGGATACGCAGTATTTT.

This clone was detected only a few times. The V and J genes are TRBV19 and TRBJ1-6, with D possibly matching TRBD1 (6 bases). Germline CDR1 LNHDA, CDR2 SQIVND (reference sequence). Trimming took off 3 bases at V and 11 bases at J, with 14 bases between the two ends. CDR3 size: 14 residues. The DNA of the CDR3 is TGTGCCAGTAGTATGGGCCAGGGGATTACACCCCTCCACTTT. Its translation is CASSMGQGITPLHF.

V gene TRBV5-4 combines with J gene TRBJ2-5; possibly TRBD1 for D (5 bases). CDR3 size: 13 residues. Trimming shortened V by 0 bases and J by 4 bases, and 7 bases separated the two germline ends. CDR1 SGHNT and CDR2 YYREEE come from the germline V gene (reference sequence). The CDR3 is CASSLVQGETQYF. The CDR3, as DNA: TGTGCCAGCAGCTTGGTGCAGGGAGAGACCCAGTACTTC.

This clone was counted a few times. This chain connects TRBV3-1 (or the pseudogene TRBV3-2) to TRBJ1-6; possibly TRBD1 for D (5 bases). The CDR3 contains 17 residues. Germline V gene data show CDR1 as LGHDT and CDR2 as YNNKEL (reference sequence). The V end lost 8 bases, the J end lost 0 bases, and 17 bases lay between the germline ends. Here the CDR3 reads CASSPRSQGSYNSPLHF. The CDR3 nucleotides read TGTGCCAGCTCTCCCCGAAGCCAGGGCTCCTATAATTCACCCCTCCACTTT.

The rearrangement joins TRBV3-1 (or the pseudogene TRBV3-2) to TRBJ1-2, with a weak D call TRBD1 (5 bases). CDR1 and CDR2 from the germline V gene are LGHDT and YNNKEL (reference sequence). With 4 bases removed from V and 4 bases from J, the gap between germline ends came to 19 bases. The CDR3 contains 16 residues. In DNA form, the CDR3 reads TGTGCCAGCAGCCCCCACCGGACGGGGGATGGCTATGGCTACACCTTC. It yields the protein CASSPHRTGDGYGYTF.

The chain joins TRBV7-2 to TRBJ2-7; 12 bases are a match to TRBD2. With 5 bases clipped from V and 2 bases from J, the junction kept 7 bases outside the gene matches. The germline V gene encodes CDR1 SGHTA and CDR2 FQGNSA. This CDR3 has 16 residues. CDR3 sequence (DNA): TGTGCCAGCAGCCTTCGGACTAGCGGGATTCCCTACGAGCAGTACTTC. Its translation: CASSLRTSGIPYEQYF. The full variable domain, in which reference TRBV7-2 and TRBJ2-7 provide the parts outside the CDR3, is GAGVSQSPSNKVTEKGKDVELRCDPISGHTALYWYRQSLGQGLEFLIYFQGNSAPDKSGLPSDRFSAERTGGSVSTLTIQRTQQEDSAVYLCASSLRTSGIPYEQYFGPGTRLTVT.

In nucleotides, the CDR3 is TGTGCCAGTAGCCCCGACAGGACCGGGGAGCTGTTTTTT. It yields the protein CASSPDRTGELFF. The rearrangement joins TRBV19 to TRBJ2-2; D might be TRBD1 (6 bases). Germline V CDR1 and CDR2: LNHDA, SQIVND (reference sequence). The length of the CDR3 is 13 residues. V gave up 6 bases and J gave up 5 bases, with 10 bases separating them.

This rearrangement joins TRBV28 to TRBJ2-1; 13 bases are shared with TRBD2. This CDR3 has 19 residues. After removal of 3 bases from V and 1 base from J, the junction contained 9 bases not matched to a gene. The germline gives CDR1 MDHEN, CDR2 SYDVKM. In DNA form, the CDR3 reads TGTGCCAGCAGTTTGACTAGCGGGGGGACTGCTGCGTCCTACAATGAGCAGTTCTTC. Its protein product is CASSLTSGGTAASYNEQFF.

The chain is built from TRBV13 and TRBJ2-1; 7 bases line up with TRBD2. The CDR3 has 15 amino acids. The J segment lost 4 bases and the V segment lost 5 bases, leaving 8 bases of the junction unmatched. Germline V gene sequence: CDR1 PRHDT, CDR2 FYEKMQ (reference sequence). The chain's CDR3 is CASSTLAGDYNEQFF. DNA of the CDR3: TGTGCCAGCAGCACCCTGGCGGGGGATTACAATGAGCAGTTCTTC.

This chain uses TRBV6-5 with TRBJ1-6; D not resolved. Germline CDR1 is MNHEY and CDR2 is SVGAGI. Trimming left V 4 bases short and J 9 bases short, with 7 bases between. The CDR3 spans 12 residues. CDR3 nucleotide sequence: TGTGCCAGCAGTTCACAGCTTTCACCCCTCCACTTT. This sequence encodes CASSSQLSPLHF.

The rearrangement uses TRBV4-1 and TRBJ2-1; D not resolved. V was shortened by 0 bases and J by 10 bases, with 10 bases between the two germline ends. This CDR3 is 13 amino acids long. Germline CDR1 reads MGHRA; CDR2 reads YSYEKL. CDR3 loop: CASSQDSGPEQFF. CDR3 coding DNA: TGCGCCAGCAGCCAAGACTCAGGCCCCGAGCAGTTCTTC.